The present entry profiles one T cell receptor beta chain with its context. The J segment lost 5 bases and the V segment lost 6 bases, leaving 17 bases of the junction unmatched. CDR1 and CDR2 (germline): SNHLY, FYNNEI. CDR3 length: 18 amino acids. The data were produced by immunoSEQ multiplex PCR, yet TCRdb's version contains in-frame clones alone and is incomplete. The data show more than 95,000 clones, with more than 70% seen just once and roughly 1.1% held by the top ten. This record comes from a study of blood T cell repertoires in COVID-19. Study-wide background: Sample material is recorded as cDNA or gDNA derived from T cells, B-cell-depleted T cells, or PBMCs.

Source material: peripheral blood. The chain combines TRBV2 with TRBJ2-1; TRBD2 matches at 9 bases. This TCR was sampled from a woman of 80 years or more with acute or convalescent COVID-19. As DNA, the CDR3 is TGTGCCAGCAGCCCCTACGGACGCAGGACTAGCGCTGACAATGAGCAGTTCTTC. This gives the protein CASSPYGRRTSADNEQFF.